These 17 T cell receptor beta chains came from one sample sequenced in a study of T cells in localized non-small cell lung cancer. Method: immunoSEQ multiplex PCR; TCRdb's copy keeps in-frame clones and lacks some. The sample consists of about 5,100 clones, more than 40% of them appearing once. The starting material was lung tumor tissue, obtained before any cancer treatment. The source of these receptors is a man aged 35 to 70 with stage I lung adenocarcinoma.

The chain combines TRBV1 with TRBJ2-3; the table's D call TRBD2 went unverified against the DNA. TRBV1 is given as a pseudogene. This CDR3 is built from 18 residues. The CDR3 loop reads CASSQGRASGRAQTTQYF. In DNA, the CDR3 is TGCGCCAGCAGCCAAGGGAGGGCTAGCGGGAGGGCACAGACTACGCAGTATTTT.

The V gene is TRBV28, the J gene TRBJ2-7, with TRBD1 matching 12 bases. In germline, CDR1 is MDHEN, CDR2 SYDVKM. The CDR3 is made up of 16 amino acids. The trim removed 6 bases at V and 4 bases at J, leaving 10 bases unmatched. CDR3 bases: TGTGCCAGCAGGTCCGGGACAGGGGGCTCGACGTACGAGCAGTACTTC. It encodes CASRSGTGGSTYEQYF.

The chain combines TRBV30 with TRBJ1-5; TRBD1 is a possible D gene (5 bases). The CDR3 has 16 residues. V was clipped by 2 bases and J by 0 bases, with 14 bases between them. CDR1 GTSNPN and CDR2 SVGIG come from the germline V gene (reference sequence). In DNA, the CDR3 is TGTGCCTGGAGTAAGGGACGGAGTTATAGCAATCAGCCCCAGCATTTT. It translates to CAWSKGRSYSNQPQHF.

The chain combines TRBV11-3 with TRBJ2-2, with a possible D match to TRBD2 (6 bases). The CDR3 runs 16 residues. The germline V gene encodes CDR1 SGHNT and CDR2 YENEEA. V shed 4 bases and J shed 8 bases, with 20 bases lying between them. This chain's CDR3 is CASSSTPAGAGGELFF. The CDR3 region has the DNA TGTGCCAGCAGCTCTACGCCAGCGGGTGCCGGGGGGGAGCTGTTTTTT.

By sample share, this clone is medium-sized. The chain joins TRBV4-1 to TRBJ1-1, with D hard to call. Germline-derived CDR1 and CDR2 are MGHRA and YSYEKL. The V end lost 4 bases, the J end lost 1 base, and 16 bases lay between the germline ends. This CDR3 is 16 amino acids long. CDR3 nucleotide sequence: TGCGCCAGCAGCCGCCCTTATTCAGGAGGGAACACTGAAGCTTTCTTT. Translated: CASSRPYSGGNTEAFF.

In DNA form, the CDR3 reads TGTGCCAGCAGTGTGTGGTCCAGCACTGAAGCTTTCTTT. This sequence encodes CASSVWSSTEAFF. The V and J genes are TRBV2 and TRBJ1-1; D not resolved. Deletions cut 4 bases from V and 4 bases from J, with 10 bases between. This CDR3 has 13 residues. The germline gives CDR1 SNHLY, CDR2 FYNNEI.

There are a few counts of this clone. The CDR3 coding sequence is TGTGCCAGCAGCCCCCACCGGACTAGCCGGGAGACCCAGTACTTC. Its translation: CASSPHRTSRETQYF. This rearrangement joins TRBV9 to TRBJ2-5; 8 nucleotides align to TRBD2. The germline CDR1 and CDR2 sequences are SGDLS and YYNGEE. With V trimmed by 4 bases and J by 5 bases, 10 bases remained unmatched. This CDR3 has 15 amino acids.

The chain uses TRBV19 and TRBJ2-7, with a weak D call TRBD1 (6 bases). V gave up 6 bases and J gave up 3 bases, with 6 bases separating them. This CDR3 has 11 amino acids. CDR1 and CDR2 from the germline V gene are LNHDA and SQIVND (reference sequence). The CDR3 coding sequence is TGTGCCAGTAGACAGGGCTACGAGCAGTACTTC. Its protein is CASRQGYEQYF.

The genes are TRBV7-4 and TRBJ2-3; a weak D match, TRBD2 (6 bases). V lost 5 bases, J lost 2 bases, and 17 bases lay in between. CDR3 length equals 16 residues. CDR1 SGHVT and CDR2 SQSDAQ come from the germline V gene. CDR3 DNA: TGTGCCAGCAGCCTTGCTGGCGGGGCCAACACAGATACGCAGTATTTT. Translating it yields CASSLAGGANTDTQYF.

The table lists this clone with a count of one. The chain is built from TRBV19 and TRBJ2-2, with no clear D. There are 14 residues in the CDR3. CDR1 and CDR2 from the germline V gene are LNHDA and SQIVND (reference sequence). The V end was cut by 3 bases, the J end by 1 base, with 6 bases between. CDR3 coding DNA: TGTGCCAGTAGTATCCGCGGGAACACCGGGGAGCTGTTTTTT. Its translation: CASSIRGNTGELFF.

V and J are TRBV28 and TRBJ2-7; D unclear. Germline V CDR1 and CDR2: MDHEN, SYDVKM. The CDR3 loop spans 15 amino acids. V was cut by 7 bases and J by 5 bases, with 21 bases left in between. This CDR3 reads CASTPHGPVGHEQYF. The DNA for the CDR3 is TGTGCCAGCACCCCTCACGGGCCCGTCGGCCACGAGCAGTACTTC.

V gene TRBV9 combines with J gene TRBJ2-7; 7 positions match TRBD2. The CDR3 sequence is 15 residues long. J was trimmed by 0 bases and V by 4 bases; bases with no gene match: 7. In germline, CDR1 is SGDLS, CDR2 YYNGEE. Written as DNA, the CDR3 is TGTGCCAGCAGCCCGGGTAGCGGGTTCTCCTACGAGCAGTACTTC. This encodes CASSPGSGFSYEQYF.

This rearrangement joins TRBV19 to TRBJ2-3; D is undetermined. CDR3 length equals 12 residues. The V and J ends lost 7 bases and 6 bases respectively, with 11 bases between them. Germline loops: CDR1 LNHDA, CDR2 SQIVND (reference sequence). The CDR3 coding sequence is TGTGCCAGTACCTCCACCGGGGATACGCAGTATTTT. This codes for CASTSTGDTQYF.

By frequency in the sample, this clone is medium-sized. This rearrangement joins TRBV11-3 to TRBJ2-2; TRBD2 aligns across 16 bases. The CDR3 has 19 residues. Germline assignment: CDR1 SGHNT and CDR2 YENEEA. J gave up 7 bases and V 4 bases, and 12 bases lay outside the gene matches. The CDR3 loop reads CASSSQGTSGRAGFGELFF. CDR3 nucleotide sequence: TGTGCCAGCAGCTCACAGGGGACTAGCGGGAGGGCCGGGTTCGGGGAGCTGTTTTTT.

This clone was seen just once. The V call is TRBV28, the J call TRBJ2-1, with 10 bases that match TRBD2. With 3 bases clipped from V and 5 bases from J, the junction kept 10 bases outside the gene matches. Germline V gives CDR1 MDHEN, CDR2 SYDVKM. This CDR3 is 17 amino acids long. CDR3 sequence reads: CASSLRLLAGVHNEQFF. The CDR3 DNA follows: TGTGCCAGCAGTTTGCGGCTTCTAGCGGGAGTCCACAATGAGCAGTTCTTC.

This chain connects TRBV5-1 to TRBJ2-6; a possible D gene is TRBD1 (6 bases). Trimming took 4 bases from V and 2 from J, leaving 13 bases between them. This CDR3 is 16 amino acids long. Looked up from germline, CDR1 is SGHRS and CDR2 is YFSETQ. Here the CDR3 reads CASSTGQLAGANVLTF. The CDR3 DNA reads TGCGCCAGCAGCACCGGACAGTTGGCTGGGGCCAACGTCCTGACTTTC.

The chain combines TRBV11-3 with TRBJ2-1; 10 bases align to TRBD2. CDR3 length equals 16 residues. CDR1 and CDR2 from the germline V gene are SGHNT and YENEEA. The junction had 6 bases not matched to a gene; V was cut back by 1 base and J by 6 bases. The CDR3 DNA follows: TGTGCCAGCAGCTTAGGAGGTACTAGCGGGATCAATGAGCAGTTCTTC. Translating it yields CASSLGGTSGINEQFF.